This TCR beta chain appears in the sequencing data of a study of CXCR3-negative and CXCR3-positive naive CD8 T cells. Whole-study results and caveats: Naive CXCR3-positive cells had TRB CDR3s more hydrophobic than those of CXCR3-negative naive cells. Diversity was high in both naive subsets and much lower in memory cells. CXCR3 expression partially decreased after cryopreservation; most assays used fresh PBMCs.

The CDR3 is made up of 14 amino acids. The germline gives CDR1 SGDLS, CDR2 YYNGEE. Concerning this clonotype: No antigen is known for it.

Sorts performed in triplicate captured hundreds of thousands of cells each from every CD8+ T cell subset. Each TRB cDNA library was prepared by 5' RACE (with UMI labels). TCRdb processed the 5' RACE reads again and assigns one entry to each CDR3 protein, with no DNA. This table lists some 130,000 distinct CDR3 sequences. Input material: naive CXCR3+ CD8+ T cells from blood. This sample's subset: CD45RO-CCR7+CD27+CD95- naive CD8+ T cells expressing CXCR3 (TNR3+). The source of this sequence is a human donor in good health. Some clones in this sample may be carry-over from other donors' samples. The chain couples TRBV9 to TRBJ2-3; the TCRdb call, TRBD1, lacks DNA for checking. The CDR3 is CASSVSGGIDTQYF.